This TCR beta chain emerged from a study of T cell responses to AZD1222 COVID-19 vaccine. Study conclusions and caveats: Clonal diversity was possibly underestimated, and the donors were mostly white British, with more females. As reported, nearly half of all spike-specific TCRs target variant regions that are unmutated. The study identified only a handful of AZD1222 recipients as seropositive at baseline.

Using immunoSEQ multiplex PCR, the repertoire was profiled, and TCRdb retains in-frame clones only, with some absent. Here the sample spans tens of thousands of clones, roughly 87% being singletons. Germline CDR1 is MGHRA and CDR2 is YSYEKL. Trimming removed 2 bases from V and 1 base from J, with 14 bases in between. The CDR3 contains 16 residues. Remarks on this clone: What it binds is unknown.

The receptor comes from an adult who received the AZD1222 COVID-19 vaccine. V gene TRBV4-1 combines with J gene TRBJ1-1; D is ambiguous. The sequencing here drew on peripheral blood, taken 28 days after the second AZD1222 dose. CDR3 in DNA: TGCGCCAGCAGCCAAAGAAAGCGGACGGAGAACACTGAAGCTTTCTTT. This sequence encodes CASSQRKRTENTEAFF.